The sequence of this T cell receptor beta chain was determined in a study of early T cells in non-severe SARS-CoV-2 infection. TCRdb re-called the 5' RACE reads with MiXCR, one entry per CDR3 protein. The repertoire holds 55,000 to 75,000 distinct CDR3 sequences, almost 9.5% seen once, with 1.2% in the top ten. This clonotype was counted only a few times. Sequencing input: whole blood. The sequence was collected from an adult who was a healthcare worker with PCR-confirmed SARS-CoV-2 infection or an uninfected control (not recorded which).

CDR3 in amino acids: CASSVDLSTGELFF. The DNA for the CDR3 is TGTGCCAGCAGCGTAGATCTGTCCACCGGGGAGCTGTTTTTT. This chain uses TRBV9 with TRBJ2-2; D is uncertain. The CDR3 totals 14 residues. Between the trimmed V and J ends, which lost 0 bases and 4 bases, there was a span of 7 bases. CDR1 and CDR2 (germline): SGDLS, YYNGEE.